This is a list of T cell receptor beta chains from one sample in a study of T cells of healthy individuals. From the 5' RACE reads, TCRdb called clonotypes with MiXCR, one entry per CDR3 protein. Of around 63,000 distinct CDR3 sequences in the sample, around 16% were seen once. These receptors all come from a human donor in good health. Each CDR3 is given with its conserved first and last residue. A D gene is named only where the DNA matches it firmly. Expanded clones get a size class; other rows say once, few or many, or leave the size out.

j_call	clone_size	cdr3_length	d_call	v_call	cdr3_aa	cdr3_nt
TRBJ2-7	many	13	-	TRBV27	CASSFGREGEQYF	TGTGCCAGCAGTTTTGGCAGGGAAGGCGAGCAGTACTTC
TRBJ2-2	few	15	TRBD1	TRBV7-6	CASSLGGTGTGELFF	TGTGCCAGCAGCTTAGGGGGGACAGGCACCGGGGAGCTGTTTTTT
TRBJ2-7	-	15	-	TRBV5-1	CASSSRAASSYEQYF	TGCGCCAGCAGCAGCAGGGCAGCGTCTTCCTACGAGCAGTACTTC
TRBJ1-4	-	11	-	TRBV20-1	CSASGGEKLFF	TGCAGTGCTAGTGGGGGAGAAAAACTGTTTTTT
TRBJ2-7	few	17	TRBD1	TRBV4-1	CASSRKEIGDRGYEQYF	TGCGCCAGCAGCCGCAAAGAAATTGGGGACAGGGGGTACGAGCAGTACTTC
TRBJ1-1	few	13	-	TRBV5-4	CASSLERVSEAFF	TGTGCCAGCAGCTTGGAAAGGGTCTCCGAAGCTTTCTTT
TRBJ1-2	-	13	TRBD1	TRBV7-6	CASSRQGIYGYTF	TGTGCCAGCAGTCGACAGGGAATATATGGCTACACCTTC
TRBJ2-6	many	16	-	TRBV12-3/TRBV12-4	CASSLLVQAGANVLTF	TGTGCCAGCAGTTTATTGGTCCAGGCTGGGGCCAACGTCCTGACTTTC
TRBJ2-7	many	13	-	TRBV25-1	CASSPRQNYEQYF	TGTGCCAGCAGCCCTAGACAGAACTACGAGCAGTACTTC
TRBJ2-1	-	16	TRBD2	TRBV7-9	CASSPFGTSGVFEQFF	TGTGCCAGCAGCCCATTTGGGACTAGCGGGGTGTTTGAGCAGTTCTTC
TRBJ2-1	many	14	TRBD2	TRBV11-2	CASSLTSGNNEQFF	TGTGCCAGCAGCCTCACTAGCGGGAACAATGAGCAGTTCTTC
TRBJ2-7	-	15	TRBD2	TRBV29-1	CSVDSPTSGGAEQYF	TGCAGCGTTGATTCGCCGACTAGCGGGGGCGCCGAGCAGTACTTC